These 14 T cell receptor beta chains share one sample of origin, sequenced in a study of T cell responses to AZD1222 COVID-19 vaccine. Data came from immunoSEQ multiplex PCR; TCRdb stores just in-frame clones and leaves some out. This table holds under 150,000 clones, around nine tenths found once. This material consisted of peripheral blood, taken 28 days after the second AZD1222 dose. These receptors came from an adult who received the AZD1222 COVID-19 vaccine.

The V and J genes are TRBV10-3 and TRBJ1-1; unclear D gene. Germline assignment: CDR1 ENHRY and CDR2 SYGVKD. The CDR3 is 13 amino acids. The V gene lost 7 bases and the J gene lost 1 base, with 10 bases spanning the gap. The CDR3 spells CAINREPNTEAFF. CDR3 coding DNA: TGTGCCATCAATAGGGAACCGAACACTGAAGCTTTCTTT.

The chain couples TRBV29-1 to TRBJ2-7; D is possibly TRBD1 or TRBD2 (5 bases each). V was trimmed by 7 bases and J by 2 bases, leaving 12 bases between them. Germline V gene data show CDR1 as SQVTM and CDR2 as ANQGSEA. This CDR3 is 12 amino acids long. CDR3 in amino acids: CSAGTTAYEQYF. The DNA of the CDR3 is TGCAGCGCTGGGACGACCGCCTACGAGCAGTACTTC.

The table lists this clone with a count of one. CDR3 sequence reads: CSASRGSSTDTQYF. CDR3 DNA sequence: TGCAGTGCTAGTCGGGGGTCTTCTACAGATACGCAGTATTTT. This chain joins TRBV20-1 and TRBJ2-3; tentatively, D is TRBD2 (6 bases). Germline loops: CDR1 DFQATT, CDR2 SNEGSKA (reference sequence). CDR3 length: 14 residues. V shed 3 bases and J shed 3 bases, with 13 bases lying between them.

The genes are TRBV19 and TRBJ1-1; D might be TRBD1 (6 bases). Germline V CDR1 and CDR2: LNHDA, SQIVND (reference sequence). CDR3 size: 13 residues. The V and J ends lost 1 base and 10 bases respectively, with 13 bases between them. This chain's CDR3 is CASSIVGAYVAFF. The CDR3 DNA follows: TGTGCCAGTAGTATAGTGGGGGCTTATGTAGCTTTCTTT.

This chain connects TRBV12-3 or TRBV12-4 to TRBJ2-1; D not certain. The CDR3 covers 13 residues. Trimming cost V 7 bases and J 4 bases, with 11 bases left between them. This CDR3 reads CASTVGRYNEQFF. The DNA of the CDR3 is TGTGCCAGCACCGTCGGACGGTACAATGAGCAGTTCTTC.

The chain links TRBV28 to TRBJ1-1; tentative D call: TRBD1 (5 bases). Germline V gene sequence: CDR1 MDHEN, CDR2 SYDVKM. The V end lost 8 bases, the J end lost 3 bases, and 7 bases lay between the germline ends. This CDR3 has 11 amino acids. The CDR3 reads CASVGDTEAFF. CDR3 DNA: TGTGCCAGCGTGGGGGACACTGAAGCTTTCTTT.

The chain links TRBV28 to TRBJ1-1; no clear D. Trimming cost V 7 bases and J 7 bases, with 13 bases left between them. Germline V gene sequence: CDR1 MDHEN, CDR2 SYDVKM. The CDR3 covers 12 residues. The CDR3, as DNA: TGTGCCAGCACCCCCCGGCGGAATGAAGCTTTCTTT. Protein sequence: CASTPRRNEAFF.

This clone was detected once. The genes are TRBV15 and TRBJ2-1; maybe TRBD2 (6 bases). With 0 bases removed from V and 7 bases from J, the gap between germline ends came to 19 bases. Germline V gives CDR1 LNHNV, CDR2 YYDKDF (reference sequence). This CDR3 has 17 amino acids. The CDR3 loop is CATSRDQSLGLRNEQFF. CDR3 bases: TGTGCCACCAGCAGAGATCAATCTTTGGGACTTAGGAATGAGCAGTTCTTC.

V usage is TRBV11-3 and J usage is TRBJ2-3, with 8 bases fitting TRBD2. CDR1 SGHNT and CDR2 YENEEA come from the germline V gene. With 1 base clipped from V and 6 bases from J, the junction kept 6 bases outside the gene matches. This CDR3 is 15 amino acids long. Here the CDR3 reads CASSLGLAKLDTQYF. CDR3 sequence (DNA): TGTGCCAGCAGCTTAGGACTAGCGAAGCTTGATACGCAGTATTTT.

The chain joins TRBV7-9 to TRBJ2-7; tentatively, D is TRBD1 (5 bases). Germline CDR1 and CDR2: SEHNR and FQNEAQ (reference sequence). This CDR3 region has 14 residues. V was trimmed by 1 base and J by 0 bases, leaving 7 bases between them. The CDR3 reads CASSLVQGSYEQYV. The CDR3 DNA reads TGTGCCAGCAGCTTAGTTCAGGGCTCCTACGAGCAGTACGTC.

The J gene is TRBJ1-4, the V gene TRBV3-1 (or the pseudogene TRBV3-2); no definite D call. Trimming left V 6 bases short and J 4 bases short, with 9 bases between. The germline gives CDR1 LGHDT, CDR2 YNNKEL (reference sequence). The CDR3 loop spans 13 amino acids. CDR3 DNA: TGTGCCAGCAGTCAGCTTCTTAATGAAAAACTGTTTTTT. It translates to CASSQLLNEKLFF.

V and J are TRBV19 and TRBJ1-2; D not certain. The germline gives CDR1 LNHDA, CDR2 SQIVND (reference sequence). Trimming removed 8 bases at V and 0 bases at J, with 10 bases between. This CDR3 contains 13 residues. For the CDR3, the DNA is TGTGCCAGTGAGATGGGGTCTAACTATGGCTACACCTTC. Protein: CASEMGSNYGYTF.

V usage is TRBV7-9 and J usage is TRBJ1-4; 9 bases fit TRBD1. V dropped 5 bases and J dropped 8; count of bases not matched to a gene: 9. CDR1 SEHNR and CDR2 FQNEAQ come from the germline V gene (reference sequence). The CDR3 is 15 amino acids. The CDR3 reads CASSKLGQGDEKLFF. The CDR3 DNA follows: TGTGCCAGCAGCAAACTGGGACAGGGCGACGAAAAACTGTTTTTT.

The chain is built from TRBV27 and TRBJ2-1; 11 nucleotides match TRBD2. The CDR3 consists of 13 residues. The germline V gene encodes CDR1 MNHEY and CDR2 SMNVEV (reference sequence). V was pared by 11 bases and J by 3 bases, with 3 bases of the junction left unmatched. In DNA form, the CDR3 reads TGTGCCGCCGGGACTAGCGGCTACAATGAGCAGTTCTTC. It yields the protein CAAGTSGYNEQFF.